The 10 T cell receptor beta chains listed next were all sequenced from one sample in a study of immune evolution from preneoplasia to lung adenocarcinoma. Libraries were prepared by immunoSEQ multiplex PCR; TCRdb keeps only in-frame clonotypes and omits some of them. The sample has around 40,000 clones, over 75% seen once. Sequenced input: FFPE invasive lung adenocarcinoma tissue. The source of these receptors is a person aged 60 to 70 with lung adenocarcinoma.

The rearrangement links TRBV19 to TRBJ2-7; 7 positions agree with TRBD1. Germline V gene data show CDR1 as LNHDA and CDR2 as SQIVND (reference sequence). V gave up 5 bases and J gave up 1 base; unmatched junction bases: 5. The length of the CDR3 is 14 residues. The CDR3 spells CASSGTEGSYEQYF. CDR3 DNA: TGTGCCAGTAGTGGGACAGAGGGATCCTACGAGCAGTACTTC.

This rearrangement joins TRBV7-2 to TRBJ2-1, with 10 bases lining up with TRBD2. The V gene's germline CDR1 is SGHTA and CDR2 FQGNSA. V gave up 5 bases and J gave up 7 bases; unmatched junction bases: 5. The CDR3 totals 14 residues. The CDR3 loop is CASSQAGGPNEQFF. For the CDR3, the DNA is TGTGCCAGCAGCCAAGCGGGAGGGCCGAATGAGCAGTTCTTC.

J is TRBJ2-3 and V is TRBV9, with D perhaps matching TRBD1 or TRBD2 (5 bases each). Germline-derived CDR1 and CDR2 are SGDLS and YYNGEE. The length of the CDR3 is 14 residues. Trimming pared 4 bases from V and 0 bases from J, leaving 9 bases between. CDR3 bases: TGTGCCAGCAGCCCTGGGGGAAGCACAGATACGCAGTATTTT. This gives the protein CASSPGGSTDTQYF.

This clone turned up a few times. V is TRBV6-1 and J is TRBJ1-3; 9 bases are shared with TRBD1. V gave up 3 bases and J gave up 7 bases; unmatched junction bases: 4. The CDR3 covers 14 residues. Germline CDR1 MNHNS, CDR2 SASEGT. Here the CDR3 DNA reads TGTGCCAGCAGTGATAGTGGGACAGGGAACACCATATATTTT. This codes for CASSDSGTGNTIYF.

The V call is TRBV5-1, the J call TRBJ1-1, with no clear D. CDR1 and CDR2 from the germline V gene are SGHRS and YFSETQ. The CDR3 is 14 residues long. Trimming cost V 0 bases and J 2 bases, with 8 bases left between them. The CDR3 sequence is CASSLGTINTEAFF. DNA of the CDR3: TGCGCCAGCAGCTTGGGCACAATAAACACTGAAGCTTTCTTT.

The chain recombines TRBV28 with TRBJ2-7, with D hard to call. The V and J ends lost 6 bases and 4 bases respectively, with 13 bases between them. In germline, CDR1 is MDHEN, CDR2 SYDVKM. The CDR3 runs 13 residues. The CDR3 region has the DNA TGTGCCAGCAGCGCCGGTGAGATGTACGAGCAGTACTTC. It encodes CASSAGEMYEQYF.

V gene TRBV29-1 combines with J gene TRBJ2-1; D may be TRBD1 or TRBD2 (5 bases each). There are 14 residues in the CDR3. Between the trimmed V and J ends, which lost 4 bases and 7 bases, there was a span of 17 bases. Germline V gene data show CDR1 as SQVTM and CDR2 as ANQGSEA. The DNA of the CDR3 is TGCAGCGTTGGGGACCCGCGCTTAGGAAATGAGCAGTTCTTC. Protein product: CSVGDPRLGNEQFF.

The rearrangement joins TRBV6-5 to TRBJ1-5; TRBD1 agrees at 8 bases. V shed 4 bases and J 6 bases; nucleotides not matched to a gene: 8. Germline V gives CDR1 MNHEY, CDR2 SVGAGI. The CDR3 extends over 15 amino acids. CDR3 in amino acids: CASSSYRGGGQPQHF. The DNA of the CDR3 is TGTGCCAGCAGTTCCTACAGGGGGGGAGGTCAGCCCCAGCATTTT.

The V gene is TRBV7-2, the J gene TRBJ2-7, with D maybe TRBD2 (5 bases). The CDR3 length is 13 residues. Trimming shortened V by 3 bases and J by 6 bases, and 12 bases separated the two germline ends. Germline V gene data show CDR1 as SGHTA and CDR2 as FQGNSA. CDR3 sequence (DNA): TGTGCCAGCAGCTTCTCTGGCGGGCGCGAGCAGTACTTC. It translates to CASSFSGGREQYF.

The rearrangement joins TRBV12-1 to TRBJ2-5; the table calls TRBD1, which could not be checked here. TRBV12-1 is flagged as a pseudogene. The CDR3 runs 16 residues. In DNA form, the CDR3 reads TGTGCCAGCAGCTTTGCCCCGGGACAGGGCCCAGAGACCCAGTACTTC. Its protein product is CASSFAPGQGPETQYF.